The 21 T cell receptor beta chains below all came from one sample that was sequenced in a study of human T cells and chemical hapten exposure. Individual cDNA molecules in this library carried unique molecular identifiers. TCRdb reprocessed the reads via MiXCR and lists one record per CDR3 protein. Here the sample spans about 4,400 distinct CDR3 sequences, around half being singletons. Treatment given: therapeutic diphenylcyclopropenone sensitization with weekly scalp DPC. The sequencing used whole blood, collected before DPC sensitization or 2, 6, or about 24 weeks after (not recorded which). Every receptor here comes from an adult with alopecia areata. Some clones in this sample may be carry-over from other donors' samples. This table probably holds off-target reads from a library built for another chain.

The chain couples TRBV7-9 to TRBJ2-1; unclear D gene. Between the trimmed V and J ends, which lost 2 bases and 5 bases, there was a span of 13 bases. The CDR3 is 15 residues long. Germline assignment: CDR1 SEHNR and CDR2 FQNEAQ (reference sequence). The CDR3 nucleotides are TGTGCCAGCAGCTTAATATGGCTAGAGGACAATGAGCAGTTCTTC. Its protein is CASSLIWLEDNEQFF.

This sequence joins TRBV6-5 and TRBJ2-7; 7 bases fit TRBD2. Germline V gene sequence: CDR1 MNHEY, CDR2 SVGAGI. The V gene end was trimmed by 4 bases and the J gene end by 3 bases; junction bases not matched to a gene: 3. The CDR3 covers 13 residues. CDR3 protein: CASSFSSGYEQYF. The CDR3 nucleotides are TGTGCCAGCAGTTTTTCTAGCGGCTACGAGCAGTACTTC.

The chain recombines TRBV11-2 with TRBJ1-2; D may be TRBD1 (5 bases). CDR3 length: 14 amino acids. Germline V gives CDR1 SGHAT, CDR2 FQNNGV. The germline V and J ends were trimmed by 4 bases and 8 bases, with 17 bases remaining between them. The CDR3 region is CASSWGPTSNGYTF. The CDR3, as DNA: TGTGCCAGCAGCTGGGGACCGACATCCAACGGCTACACCTTC. The entire variable domain, with the rest obtained from reference TRBV11-2 and TRBJ1-2, is as follows: EAGVAQSPRYKIIEKRQSVAFWCNPISGHATLYWYQQILGQGPKLLIQFQNNGVVDDSQLPKDRFSAERLKGVDSTLKIQPAKLEDSAVYLCASSWGPTSNGYTFGSGTRLTVV.

The table lists this clonotype with a few counts. DNA for the CDR3: TGTGCCAGCAGCGAGTACCTCAACGAGCAGTTCTTC. Amino acid sequence: CASSEYLNEQFF. V usage is TRBV7-2 and J usage is TRBJ2-1; D unresolved. V lost 5 bases and J 10 bases, leaving 12 bases between the germline ends. Germline CDR1 and CDR2: SGHTA and FQGNSA. The CDR3 has 12 amino acids.

The rearrangement links TRBV6-1 to TRBJ1-2; maybe TRBD1 (6 bases). Germline CDR1 and CDR2: MNHNS and SASEGT. V lost 5 bases and J 3 bases, leaving 25 bases between the germline ends. The CDR3 is made up of 18 amino acids. CDR3: CASSKRRGQNSPYYGYTF. The CDR3 nucleotides are TGTGCCAGCAGTAAACGACGGGGGCAGAACTCCCCATACTATGGCTACACCTTC.

The chain is built from TRBV6-6 and TRBJ2-3; D perhaps matches TRBD2 (6 bases). The germline V and J ends were trimmed by 6 bases and 0 bases, with 13 bases remaining between them. Germline-derived CDR1 and CDR2 are MNHNY and SVGAGI (reference sequence). This CDR3 comprises 15 residues. Here the CDR3 reads CASSPRAGSTDTQYF. CDR3 DNA sequence: TGTGCCAGCAGCCCCAGGGCGGGGAGCACAGATACGCAGTATTTT.

CDR3 nucleotides: TGTGCCAGCGCCACTAGTGGGCGCTACAATGAGCAGTTCTTC. Protein sequence: CASATSGRYNEQFF. This chain connects TRBV2 to TRBJ2-1; TRBD2 is a possible D gene (5 bases). V was pared by 8 bases and J by 3 bases, with 14 bases between. CDR1 is SNHLY, CDR2 FYNNEI, per germline. CDR3 length: 14 amino acids. Supplemented by reference TRBV2 and TRBJ2-1, the full variable domain reads EPEVTQTPSHQVTQMGQEVILRCVPISNHLYFYWYRQILGQKVEFLVSFYNNEISEKSEIFDDQFSVERPDGSNFTLKIRSTKLEDSAMYFCASATSGRYNEQFFGPGTRLTVL.

In regard to this clonotype: One end of the junction fails to match germline, which may point to a read error. This sequence joins TRBV7-2 and TRBJ2-7; the match to TRBD2 covers 8 bases. The length of the CDR3 is 16 residues. Per the germline V gene, CDR1 is SGHTA and CDR2 is FQGNSA. The CDR3 DNA reads as TGTGCCGGCAGCTTAGCAGCAGCACTAGCGGCCTACGAGCAGTACTTC. It yields the protein CAGSLAAALAAYEQYF.

Only a few counts were recorded for this clonotype. The chain employs TRBV7-6 and TRBJ2-2; unclear D gene. The germline V and J ends were trimmed by 1 base and 5 bases, with 11 bases remaining between them. The CDR3 spans 15 residues. Germline CDR1 is SGHVS and CDR2 is FNYEAQ. CDR3 sequence reads: CASSLDGYGTGELFF. The DNA for the CDR3 is TGTGCCAGCAGCTTAGACGGCTATGGAACCGGGGAGCTGTTTTTT.

This clonotype has more than one count but fewer than ten. This sequence joins TRBV5-1 and TRBJ2-2; D may be TRBD2 (7 bases). The germline V and J ends were trimmed by 2 bases and 1 base, with 12 bases remaining between them. This CDR3 is built from 16 residues. Germline-derived CDR1 and CDR2 are SGHRS and YFSETQ. The CDR3 DNA follows: TGCGCCAGCAGCTTCGGGGGGCGCGGGAACACCGGGGAGCTGTTTTTT. It encodes CASSFGGRGNTGELFF.

The chain joins TRBV7-2 to TRBJ2-6; D may be TRBD1 (5 bases). The CDR3 is 15 amino acids. The germline V gene has CDR1 SGHTA and CDR2 FQGNSA. Trimming left V 3 bases short and J 3 bases short, with 9 bases between. The CDR3 DNA is TGTGCCAGCAGCTTGACAGCCGTTGGGGCCAACGTCCTGACTTTC. Amino acids: CASSLTAVGANVLTF.

The genes are TRBV12-3 or TRBV12-4 and TRBJ1-6; no clear D gene. The CDR3 is made up of 12 amino acids. Trimming shortened V by 7 bases and J by 9 bases, and 10 bases separated the two germline ends. CDR3 coding DNA: TGTGCCAGCACGGGGATAAGTTCACCCCTCCACTTT. Translating it yields CASTGISSPLHF.

This clonotype has only a few counts. The rearrangement joins TRBV5-6 to TRBJ2-3, with D uncertain. Looked up from germline, CDR1 is SGHDT and CDR2 is YYEEEE. This CDR3 is 14 amino acids long. V was pared by 4 bases and J by 4 bases, with 13 bases between. CDR3 sequence reads: CASSMRTPPDTQYF. CDR3 DNA: TGTGCCAGCAGCATGAGGACCCCACCAGATACGCAGTATTTT.

This clonotype showed up just a few times. This chain links TRBV10-2 with TRBJ2-7; D is unclear. Trimming left V 6 bases short and J 4 bases short, with 7 bases between. CDR3 length equals 11 residues. Germline CDR1 and CDR2: WSHSY and SAAADI. The CDR3 region is CASRGSYEQYF. Here the CDR3 DNA reads TGCGCCAGCAGGGGGTCATACGAGCAGTACTTC.

The chain recombines TRBV28 with TRBJ2-4, with D possibly called TRBD1 or TRBD2 (5 bases each). Germline CDR1 and CDR2: MDHEN and SYDVKM. CDR3 length: 17 amino acids. V was cut by 7 bases and J by 0 bases, with 19 bases left in between. Here the CDR3 DNA reads TGTGCCAGCAACCCTCGGGGCAGGCAGCTAGCCAAAAACATTCAGTACTTC. Its protein product is CASNPRGRQLAKNIQYF.

J is TRBJ2-3 and V is TRBV11-2; 7 nucleotides line up with TRBD1. Germline loops: CDR1 SGHAT, CDR2 FQNNGV. The CDR3 runs to 15 residues. V gave up 5 bases and J gave up 3 bases; unmatched junction bases: 8. The CDR3 sequence is CASSRRQGETDTQYF. In DNA, the CDR3 is TGTGCCAGCAGCCGTCGACAGGGTGAGACAGATACGCAGTATTTT.

The rearrangement joins TRBV7-6 to TRBJ2-6, with a tentative D call TRBD1 (5 bases). Between the trimmed V and J ends, which lost 3 bases and 2 bases, there was a span of 5 bases. The CDR3 loop spans 14 amino acids. Germline-derived CDR1 and CDR2 are SGHVS and FNYEAQ. CDR3 loop: CASSFRAGANVLTF. CDR3 DNA: TGTGCCAGCAGCTTCAGGGCTGGGGCCAACGTCCTGACTTTC.

The chain uses TRBV28 and TRBJ2-7; D is unclear. The V gene's germline CDR1 is MDHEN and CDR2 SYDVKM. Trimming removed 6 bases from V and 5 bases from J, with 5 bases in between. The CDR3 sequence is 10 residues long. CDR3 bases: TGTGCCAGCAGCCTCCACGAGCAGTACTTC. It yields the protein CASSLHEQYF.

The chain joins TRBV29-1 to TRBJ2-7, with D maybe TRBD2 (6 bases). With 4 bases removed from V and 0 bases from J, the gap between germline ends came to 16 bases. The CDR3 totals 15 residues. Per germline, CDR1 SQVTM and CDR2 ANQGSEA. CDR3 protein: CSVGRRGGTSYEQYF. Written as DNA, the CDR3 is TGCAGCGTTGGTAGGCGTGGGGGGACCTCCTACGAGCAGTACTTC.

The V gene is TRBV7-8, the J gene TRBJ2-7; D gene uncertain. There are 11 residues in the CDR3. V gave up 5 bases and J gave up 2 bases, with 4 bases separating them. Germline V gene lookup returns CDR1 SGHVS and CDR2 FQNEAQ. In DNA form, the CDR3 reads TGTGCCAGCAGCGAGGCCTACGAGCAGTACTTC. Encoded protein: CASSEAYEQYF.

The rearrangement uses TRBV7-2 and TRBJ2-1; maybe TRBD1 (5 bases). V lost 5 bases, J lost 5 bases, and 10 bases lay in between. The germline V gene encodes CDR1 SGHTA and CDR2 FQGNSA. There are 13 residues in the CDR3. CDR3 nucleotides: TGTGCCAGCAGCCCCGACAGCCACAATGAGCAGTTCTTC. It is translated as CASSPDSHNEQFF.